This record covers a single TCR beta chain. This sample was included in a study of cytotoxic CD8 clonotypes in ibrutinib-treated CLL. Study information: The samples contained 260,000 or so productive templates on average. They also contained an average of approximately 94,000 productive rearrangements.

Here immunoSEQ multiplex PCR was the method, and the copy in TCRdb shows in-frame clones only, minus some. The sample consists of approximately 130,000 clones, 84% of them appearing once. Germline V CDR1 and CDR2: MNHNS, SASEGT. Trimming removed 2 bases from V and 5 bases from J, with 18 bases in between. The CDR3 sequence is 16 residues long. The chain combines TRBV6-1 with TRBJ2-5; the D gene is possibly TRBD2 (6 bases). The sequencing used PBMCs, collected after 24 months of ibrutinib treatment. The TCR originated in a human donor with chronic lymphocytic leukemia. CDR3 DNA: TGTGCCAGCAGTGAATTTATTGTCGGGCTAGCGGAGACCCAGTACTTC. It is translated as CASSEFIVGLAETQYF.